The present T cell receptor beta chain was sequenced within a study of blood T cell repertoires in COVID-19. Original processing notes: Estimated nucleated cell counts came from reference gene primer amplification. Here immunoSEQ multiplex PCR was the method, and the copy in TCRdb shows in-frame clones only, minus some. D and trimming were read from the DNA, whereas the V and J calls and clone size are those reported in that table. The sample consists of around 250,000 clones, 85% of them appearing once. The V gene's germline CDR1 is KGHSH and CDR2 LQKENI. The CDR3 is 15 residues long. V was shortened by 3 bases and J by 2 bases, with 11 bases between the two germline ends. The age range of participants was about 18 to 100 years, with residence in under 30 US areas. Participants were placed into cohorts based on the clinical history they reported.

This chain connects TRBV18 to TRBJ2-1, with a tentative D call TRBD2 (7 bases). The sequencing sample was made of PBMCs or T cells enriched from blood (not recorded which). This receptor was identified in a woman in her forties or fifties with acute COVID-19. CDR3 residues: CASSPDGGPYNEQFF. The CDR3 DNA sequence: TGTGCCAGCTCACCCGACGGGGGGCCCTACAATGAGCAGTTCTTC. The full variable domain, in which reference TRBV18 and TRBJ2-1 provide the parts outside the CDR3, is NAGVMQNPRHLVRRRGQEARLRCSPMKGHSHVYWYRQLPEEGLKFMVYLQKENIIDESGMPKERFSAEFPKEGPSILRIQQVVRGDSAAYFCASSPDGGPYNEQFFGPGTRLTVL.